The 10 T cell receptor beta chains reported below all come from one sample, sequenced in a study of shared clonotypes between healthy human individuals. Using immunoSEQ multiplex PCR, the repertoire was profiled, and TCRdb retains in-frame clones only, with some absent. Of approximately 1,000,000 clones listed, around 82% are singletons. The sequenced material came from memory CD4+ T cells from PBMCs. The subset denotes: CD45RA-negative fraction. These receptors came from a man aged 18 to 30 in good health. Some clones in this sample may be carry-over from other donors' samples.

V and J are TRBV5-1 and TRBJ2-3; the D gene could be TRBD1 or TRBD2 (5 bases each). This CDR3 spans 17 amino acids. V gave up 3 bases and J gave up 3 bases, with 20 bases separating them. Per the germline V gene, CDR1 is SGHRS and CDR2 is YFSETQ. CDR3 amino acids: CASSSTVPSEGTDTQYF. CDR3 DNA sequence: TGCGCCAGCAGCTCCACCGTCCCCTCAGAGGGGACAGATACGCAGTATTTT.

The V gene is TRBV10-2, the J gene TRBJ1-5; no clear D gene. The CDR3 length is 14 residues. The germline gives CDR1 WSHSY, CDR2 SAAADI. The V and J ends lost 3 bases and 2 bases respectively, with 8 bases between them. The CDR3 loop reads CASSDGVGNQPQHF. The CDR3 DNA is TGCGCCAGCAGTGATGGGGTCGGCAATCAGCCCCAGCATTTT.

The chain has TRBV7-2 and TRBJ1-5; D is uncertain. Trimming left V 1 base short and J 6 bases short, with 10 bases between. The CDR3 extends over 14 amino acids. The germline CDR1 and CDR2 sequences are SGHTA and FQGNSA. The CDR3 loop is CASSLDRGFQPQHF. In nucleotides, the CDR3 is TGTGCCAGCAGCTTAGATCGCGGGTTTCAGCCCCAGCATTTT.

This clone was picked up many times. The identical CDR3 is also encoded by other nucleotide sequences in the sample. This chain joins TRBV28 and TRBJ2-3, with a weak D call TRBD1 (6 bases). Trimming took 6 bases from V and 12 from J, leaving 13 bases between them. The CDR3 length is 11 residues. CDR1 MDHEN and CDR2 SYDVKM come from the germline V gene. The CDR3 nucleotides are TGTGCCAGCAGCGGACAGCACTCCCAGTATTTT. Its protein product is CASSGQHSQYF.

Worth noting for this clone: Within the sample, other DNA sequences also encode this same CDR3. The chain couples TRBV7-2 to TRBJ2-5; D uncertain. V shed 5 bases and J shed 1 base, with 5 bases lying between them. This CDR3 region has 12 residues. The germline gives CDR1 SGHTA, CDR2 FQGNSA. CDR3 nucleotide sequence: TGTGCCAGCAGCCGCCCCCAAGAGACCCAGTACTTC. Protein: CASSRPQETQYF.

This chain joins TRBV19 and TRBJ1-5; 7 nucleotides line up with TRBD1. This CDR3 has 12 residues. Trimming removed 5 bases from V and 13 bases from J; junction bases left unmatched: 8. Germline values: CDR1 LNHDA, CDR2 SQIVND (reference sequence). CDR3 sequence: CASSPWDSPQHF. Written as DNA, the CDR3 is TGTGCCAGTAGTCCCTGGGACAGCCCACAGCATTTT.

The chain links TRBV7-3 to TRBJ2-7, with D possibly matching TRBD2 (5 bases). The CDR3 covers 15 residues. The germline CDR1 and CDR2 sequences are SGHTA and FQGTGA. Trimming removed 2 bases from V and 2 bases from J, with 13 bases in between. The CDR3 here is CASSLVGSVPYEQYF. The CDR3 DNA reads TGTGCCAGCAGCTTAGTCGGTAGCGTACCCTACGAGCAGTACTTC.

In nucleotides, the CDR3 is TGTGCCAGCATCACTTCCGACGTACCCGCCGGGGGCCTCGGGCTGTTTTTT. It codes for CASITSDVPAGGLGLFF. The chain employs TRBV21-1 and TRBJ1-4. TRBV21-1 constitutes a pseudogene. The CDR3 contains 17 residues.

This clone was recorded once. The gene calls are TRBV27 and TRBJ2-6, with 7 bases fitting TRBD1. Germline CDR1 reads MNHEY; CDR2 reads SMNVEV (reference sequence). Germline trimming cut 2 bases from V and 4 bases from J; bases unmatched to any gene: 5. There are 16 residues in the CDR3. CDR3 nucleotide sequence: TGTGCCAGCAGTTTAGGAAGGGGGCCCGGGGCCAACGTCCTGACTTTC. Translating it yields CASSLGRGPGANVLTF.

V and J are TRBV5-1 and TRBJ2-2; the match to TRBD2 covers 8 bases. Germline CDR1 reads SGHRS; CDR2 reads YFSETQ. V was pared by 1 base and J by 3 bases, with 17 bases of the junction left unmatched. The CDR3 totals 20 residues. The CDR3 DNA follows: TGCGCCAGCAGCTTGCGTGGGGTCTCTGGCGGGAGGACATACACCGGGGAGCTGTTTTTT. Its protein is CASSLRGVSGGRTYTGELFF.